A selection of T cell receptor beta chains follows, all from one sample in a study of post-analysis software for immune sequencing data. Using its own MiXCR run on the PCR reads, TCRdb lists one record per CDR3 protein. The profile shows hundreds of thousands of distinct CDR3 sequences, approximately 59% of them singletons. The sample was blood. Source of these receptors: a girl aged 2 to 10 with multiple sclerosis. Each CDR3 is given with its conserved first and last residue. A D gene is named only where the DNA matches it firmly. Clone sizes are given selectively: once, few, many, or a class where the clone is expanded.

>TRBD1|TRBV9|TRBJ2-7|few
TGTGCCAGCAGCGGCACAGGGGGCGAGCAGTACTTC
CASSGTGGEQYF
>.|TRBV12-3/TRBV12-4|TRBJ2-7|once
TGTGCCAGCAGTTCCAACAGGGGGGAGGGCCCCTACGAGCAGTACTTC
CASSSNRGEGPYEQYF
>.|TRBV10-3|TRBJ1-2|few
TGTGCCATCAGTGCAGGGCAGGGGAAAGCCTATGGCTACACCTTC
CAISAGQGKAYGYTF
>.|TRBV11-2|TRBJ2-5|few
TGTGCCAGCAGCTTCGCTCCATCCGGGGAGACCCAGTACTTC
CASSFAPSGETQYF
>.|TRBV7-9|TRBJ1-5|few
TGTGCCAGCAGCTTAATAGGCCATCAGCCCCAGCATTTT
CASSLIGHQPQHF
>.|TRBV12-3/TRBV12-4|TRBJ2-5|.
TGTGCCAGCGCCTATGGGGAACCCCAGTACTTC
CASAYGEPQYF
>.|TRBV29-1|TRBJ2-1|.
TGCAGCGTTGCCGGGACTTCGTTTCCCAATGAGCAGTTCTTC
CSVAGTSFPNEQFF
>.|TRBV18|TRBJ2-7|.
TGTGCCAGCTCACCCCTACTTCAGGCCGGTTCCTACGAGCAGTACTTC
CASSPLLQAGSYEQYF
>.|TRBV20-1|TRBJ1-6|.
TGCAGTGCTAGCCTCATGGGTTCACCCCTCCACTTT
CSASLMGSPLHF
>TRBD1|TRBV15|TRBJ2-7|.
TGTGCCACCAGCAGAGGCTCAGACAGGGTCCCCTACGAGCAGTACTTC
CATSRGSDRVPYEQYF
>.|TRBV6-2/TRBV6-3|TRBJ2-7|.
TGTGCCAGCAGTTCCTCATTTCAGATGAATACCTACGAGCAGTACTTC
CASSSSFQMNTYEQYF
>.|TRBV3-1|TRBJ2-7|once
TGTGCCAGCAGCCAAGAAGGACGTACCCAGTACTTC
CASSQEGRTQYF
>.|TRBV20-1|TRBJ2-5|.
TGCAGTGTTCAGCCCCCATATGAGACCCAGTACTTC
CSVQPPYETQYF
>.|TRBV5-6|TRBJ1-2|.
TGTGCCAGCAGCTTGGACATCGGGGGTGTCTATGGCTACACCTTC
CASSLDIGGVYGYTF
>TRBD2|TRBV30|TRBJ2-1|.
TGTGCCTGGAAGCCCAGCGGGAGTCATTATGAGCAGTTCTTC
CAWKPSGSHYEQFF
>.|TRBV20-1|TRBJ2-3|few
TGCAGTGCTAGTCTTCGGCACGAGGACACAGATACGCAGTATTTT
CSASLRHEDTDTQYF
>.|TRBV20-1|TRBJ2-1|.
TGCAGTGCTATCCTGGCGGGAAGACTCTACAATGAGCAGTTCTTC
CSAILAGRLYNEQFF
>.|TRBV5-1|TRBJ2-5|few
TGCGCCAGCAGCAAGACTGGACAGAACCAAGAGACCCAGTACTTC
CASSKTGQNQETQYF
>TRBD2|TRBV6-6|TRBJ2-3|few
TGTGCCAGCAGGGCGGGGGGGGCAGATACGCAGTATTTT
CASRAGGADTQYF